The 18 T cell receptor beta chains below come from one sample, sequenced in a study of blood T cell repertoires in COVID-19. Assay: immunoSEQ multiplex PCR; the TCRdb copy retains only in-frame clones and omits some. The table shows about 170,000 clones, with around 82% occurring only once. The sequencing input was peripheral blood. Receptors originate from a woman over 75 with acute or convalescent COVID-19.

The CDR3 is CASSPGTLGPYEQYF. The CDR3 DNA reads as TGTGCCAGCTCCCCCGGGACACTCGGCCCCTACGAGCAGTACTTC. This chain connects TRBV18 to TRBJ2-7, with D perhaps matching TRBD1 (6 bases). Trimming cost V 6 bases and J 2 bases, with 17 bases left between them. Germline values: CDR1 KGHSH, CDR2 LQKENI. The CDR3 is 15 residues long.

The CDR3 coding sequence is TGTGCCAGCAGCTTGGGTTCCCTACTAACTAATGAAAAACTGTTTTTT. This gives the protein CASSLGSLLTNEKLFF. V and J are TRBV5-5 and TRBJ1-4; D is unresolved. The CDR3 is 16 residues long. The V end lost 0 bases, the J end lost 1 base, and 10 bases lay between the germline ends. Germline CDR1 reads SGHKS; CDR2 reads YYEKEE (reference sequence). Supplemented by reference TRBV5-5 and TRBJ1-4, the full variable domain reads DAGVTQSPTHLIKTRGQQVTLRCSPISGHKSVSWYQQVLGQGPQFIFQYYEKEERGRGNFPDRFSARQFPNYSSELNVNALLLGDSALYLCASSLGSLLTNEKLFFGSGTQLSVL.

This clone was seen a few times. The V call is TRBV28, the J call TRBJ1-5; 11 nucleotides line up with TRBD1. The germline gives CDR1 MDHEN, CDR2 SYDVKM. The CDR3 covers 15 residues. The V and J ends lost 5 bases and 6 bases, in that order; junction bases with no gene match: 6. The CDR3 DNA reads TGTGCCAGCAGTCTGGACAGGGGGCCGGGTCAGCCCCAGCATTTT. Amino acid sequence: CASSLDRGPGQPQHF. The full variable domain, with the rest looked up from reference TRBV28 and TRBJ1-5, is DVKVTQSSRYLVKRTGEKVFLECVQDMDHENMFWYRQDPGLGLRLIYFSYDVKMKEKGDIPEGYSVSREKKERFSLILESASTNQTSMYLCASSLDRGPGQPQHFGDGTRLSIL.

This clone was observed a few times. This rearrangement joins TRBV6-6 to TRBJ1-2, with D possibly matching TRBD1 (6 bases). This CDR3 spans 14 amino acids. Germline CDR1 and CDR2: MNHNY and SVGAGI (reference sequence). V dropped 5 bases and J dropped 1 base, with 11 bases sitting between them. CDR3 loop: CASSPLRGNYGYTF. The CDR3 DNA follows: TGTGCCAGCAGTCCCCTCAGGGGTAACTATGGCTACACCTTC.

This clone appeared a few times. V usage is TRBV5-5 and J usage is TRBJ2-5; TRBD2 aligns across 11 bases. The CDR3 extends over 17 amino acids. V lost 5 bases and J lost 1; bases outside the gene matches: 10. Per the germline V gene, CDR1 is SGHKS and CDR2 is YYEKEE (reference sequence). CDR3 coding DNA: TGTGCCAGCAGAGGGACTAGCGGAAGGGGGACCCAAGAGACCCAGTACTTC. Translation: CASRGTSGRGTQETQYF.

V is TRBV5-1 and J is TRBJ2-1, with 9 bases lining up with TRBD1. The V gene end was trimmed by 5 bases and the J gene end by 4 bases; junction bases not matched to a gene: 4. The CDR3 is 14 amino acids. Germline V gene sequence: CDR1 SGHRS, CDR2 YFSETQ. CDR3 sequence reads: CASRRGQGYNEQFF. CDR3 in DNA: TGCGCCAGCAGAAGGGGACAGGGATACAATGAGCAGTTCTTC.

This rearrangement joins TRBV27 to TRBJ2-1; no clear D gene. CDR1 MNHEY and CDR2 SMNVEV come from the germline V gene (reference sequence). V was clipped by 1 base and J by 4 bases, with 8 bases between them. The CDR3 has 14 residues. The CDR3 coding sequence is TGTGCCAGCAGTTTATTGCGGAGTTACAATGAGCAGTTCTTC. Its protein product is CASSLLRSYNEQFF.

In this sample, this clone turned up once. V usage is TRBV6-5 and J usage is TRBJ1-4, with TRBD1 as a possible D gene (6 bases). V lost 5 bases and J 7 bases, leaving 11 bases between the germline ends. Germline CDR1 reads MNHEY; CDR2 reads SVGAGI. This CDR3 contains 13 residues. This CDR3 is CASSLTGSEKLFF. The CDR3 region has the DNA TGTGCCAGCAGTCTAACAGGGAGTGAAAAACTGTTTTTT.

The V gene is TRBV2, the J gene TRBJ2-3; the D gene is possibly TRBD2 (7 bases). V lost 4 bases and J 1 base, leaving 9 bases between the germline ends. The CDR3 extends over 14 amino acids. Germline-derived CDR1 and CDR2 are SNHLY and FYNNEI. The CDR3 sequence: CASSGGGGTDTQYF. CDR3 DNA: TGTGCCAGCAGTGGGGGGGGCGGCACAGATACGCAGTATTTT.

The chain joins TRBV7-8 to TRBJ2-5, with D possibly TRBD2 on 7 matching bases. Looked up from germline, CDR1 is SGHVS and CDR2 is FQNEAQ. Between the trimmed V and J ends, which lost 4 bases and 1 base, there was a span of 19 bases. The CDR3 has 17 residues. CDR3 residues: CASSSGGGSRVQETQYF. CDR3 nucleotide sequence: TGTGCCAGCAGCTCGGGGGGCGGGAGTAGGGTCCAAGAGACCCAGTACTTC.

This clone was observed a few times. The V gene is TRBV20-1, the J gene TRBJ2-3; possibly TRBD1 for D (5 bases). The CDR3 totals 13 residues. Trimming cost V 3 bases and J 2 bases, with 9 bases left between them. The germline V gene encodes CDR1 DFQATT and CDR2 SNEGSKA (reference sequence). CDR3 DNA: TGCAGTGCTAGTACAGGCTCCACAGATACGCAGTATTTT. Translated: CSASTGSTDTQYF.

This clone was recorded once. The chain joins TRBV15 to TRBJ2-1; maybe TRBD2 (6 bases). Trimming stripped 3 bases from V and 0 bases from J, with 15 bases between. CDR1 is LNHNV and CDR2 is YYDKDF in the germline V gene (reference sequence). There are 17 residues in the CDR3. CDR3 bases: TGTGCCACCAGCAGGGACCTAGCGACCAGCTCCTACAATGAGCAGTTCTTC. This codes for CATSRDLATSSYNEQFF.

V usage is TRBV28 and J usage is TRBJ2-7, with 8 nucleotides matching TRBD1. From germline, CDR1 is MDHEN and CDR2 SYDVKM. The CDR3 sequence is 15 residues long. V lost 5 bases to trimming and J lost 6 bases; unmatched junction nucleotides: 12. CDR3 sequence reads: CASSNTGGLLIEQYF. DNA for the CDR3: TGTGCCAGCAGTAACACAGGGGGGCTCCTAATCGAGCAGTACTTC.

CDR3 bases: TGTGCCAGCAGCTCCCGGGACAGGGTTAACTACGAGCAGTACTTC. This codes for CASSSRDRVNYEQYF. The rearrangement joins TRBV6-6 to TRBJ2-7; 9 nucleotides line up with TRBD1. Per germline, CDR1 MNHNY and CDR2 SVGAGI (reference sequence). The CDR3 has 15 amino acids. J gave up 3 bases and V 6 bases, and 9 bases lay outside the gene matches.

The CDR3 protein is CAWSADWAGGDEQFF. Written as DNA, the CDR3 is TGTGCCTGGAGTGCCGATTGGGCGGGGGGAGATGAGCAGTTCTTC. The J gene is TRBJ2-1, the V gene TRBV30, with TRBD2 identical over 8 bases. V dropped 1 base and J dropped 8; count of bases not matched to a gene: 10. There are 15 residues in the CDR3. CDR1 and CDR2 (germline): GTSNPN, SVGIG (reference sequence).

This clone turned up a few times. The V and J genes are TRBV9 and TRBJ1-1; tentative D call: TRBD1 (5 bases). The CDR3 consists of 15 residues. Germline CDR1 reads SGDLS; CDR2 reads YYNGEE. V was clipped by 3 bases and J by 0 bases, with 12 bases between them. In DNA form, the CDR3 reads TGTGCCAGCAGCGGGGGGGTGGCCATGAACACTGAAGCTTTCTTT. This encodes CASSGGVAMNTEAFF.

The chain links TRBV18 to TRBJ2-2; 8 bases agree with TRBD1. Per the germline V gene, CDR1 is KGHSH and CDR2 is LQKENI. Germline trimming cut 5 bases from V and 7 bases from J; bases unmatched to any gene: 9. The CDR3 totals 15 residues. CDR3 protein: CASSIGQGGGGELFF. The CDR3 DNA sequence: TGTGCCAGCTCAATCGGACAGGGAGGAGGCGGGGAGCTGTTTTTT.

The genes are TRBV7-8 and TRBJ2-3, with 8 nucleotides matching TRBD1. Trimming removed 5 bases from V and 3 bases from J; junction bases left unmatched: 10. This CDR3 is 16 amino acids long. The germline V gene has CDR1 SGHVS and CDR2 FQNEAQ. The CDR3 region is CASSSRTGRGTDTQYF. In DNA, the CDR3 is TGTGCCAGCAGCAGTCGGACAGGGCGAGGGACAGATACGCAGTATTTT.